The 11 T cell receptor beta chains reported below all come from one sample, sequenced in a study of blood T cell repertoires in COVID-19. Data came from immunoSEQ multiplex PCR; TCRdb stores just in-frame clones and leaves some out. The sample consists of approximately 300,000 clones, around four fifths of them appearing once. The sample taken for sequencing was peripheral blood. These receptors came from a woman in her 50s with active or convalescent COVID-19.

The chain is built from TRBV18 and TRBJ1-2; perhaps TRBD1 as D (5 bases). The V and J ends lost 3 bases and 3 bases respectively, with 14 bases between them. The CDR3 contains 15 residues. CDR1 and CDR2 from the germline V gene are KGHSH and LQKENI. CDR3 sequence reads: CASSPVTGGDYGYTF. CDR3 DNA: TGTGCCAGCTCACCTGTTACCGGGGGTGACTATGGCTACACCTTC.

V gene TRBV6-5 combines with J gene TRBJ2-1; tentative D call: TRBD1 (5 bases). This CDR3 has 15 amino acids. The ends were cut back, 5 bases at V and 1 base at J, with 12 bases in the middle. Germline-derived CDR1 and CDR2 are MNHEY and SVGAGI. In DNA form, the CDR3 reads TGTGCCAGCAGTCAGGGTGCAGAGTCCTACAATGAGCAGTTCTTC. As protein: CASSQGAESYNEQFF.

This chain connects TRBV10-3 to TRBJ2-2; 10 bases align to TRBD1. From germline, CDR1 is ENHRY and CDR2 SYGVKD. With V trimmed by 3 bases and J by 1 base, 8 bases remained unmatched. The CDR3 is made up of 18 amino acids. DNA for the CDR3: TGTGCCATCAGTGATCCCCGTCGGGACAGGGGGAACACCGGGGAGCTGTTTTTT. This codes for CAISDPRRDRGNTGELFF.

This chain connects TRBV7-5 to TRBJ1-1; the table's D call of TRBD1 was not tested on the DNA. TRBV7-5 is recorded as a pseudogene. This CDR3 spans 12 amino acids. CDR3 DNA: TGTGCCAGAAGCCCAGAGGGACAGGGAGCTTTCTTT. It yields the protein CARSPEGQGAFF.

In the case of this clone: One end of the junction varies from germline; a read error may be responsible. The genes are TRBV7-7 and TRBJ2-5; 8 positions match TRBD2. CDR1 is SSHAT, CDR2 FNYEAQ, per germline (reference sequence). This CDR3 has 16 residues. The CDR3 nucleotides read TGTGCTAGCAGCTCCCCCTCGGGGGGGACGGGGGGGACCCAGTACTTC. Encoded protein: CASSSPSGGTGGTQYF.

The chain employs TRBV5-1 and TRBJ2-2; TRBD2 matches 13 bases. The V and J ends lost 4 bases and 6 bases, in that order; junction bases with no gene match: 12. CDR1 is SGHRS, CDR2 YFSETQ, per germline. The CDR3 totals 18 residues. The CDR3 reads CASSMALGLAGEAGELFF. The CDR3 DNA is TGCGCCAGCAGCATGGCCCTAGGACTAGCGGGAGAGGCCGGGGAGCTGTTTTTT.

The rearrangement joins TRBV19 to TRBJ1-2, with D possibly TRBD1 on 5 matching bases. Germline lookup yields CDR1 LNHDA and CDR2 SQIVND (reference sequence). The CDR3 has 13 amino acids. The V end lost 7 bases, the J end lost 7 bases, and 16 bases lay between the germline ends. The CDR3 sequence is CASTYWQGGGYTF. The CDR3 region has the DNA TGTGCCAGTACTTACTGGCAGGGAGGTGGCTACACCTTC.

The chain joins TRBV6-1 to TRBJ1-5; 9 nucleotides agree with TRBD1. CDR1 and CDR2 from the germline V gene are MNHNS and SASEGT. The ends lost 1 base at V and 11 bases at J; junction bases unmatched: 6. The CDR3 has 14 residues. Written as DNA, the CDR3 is TGTGCCAGCAGTGAAGGGACAGGGGCTTTGTCCCAGCATTTT. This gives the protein CASSEGTGALSQHF.

DNA of the CDR3: TGCGCCAGCAGCTTGGTTGCGTATGGCTACGAGCAGTACTTC. Its translation is CASSLVAYGYEQYF. V is TRBV5-1 and J is TRBJ2-7, with D uncertain. This CDR3 has 14 amino acids. CDR1 SGHRS and CDR2 YFSETQ come from the germline V gene. V was pared by 0 bases and J by 3 bases, with 10 bases between.

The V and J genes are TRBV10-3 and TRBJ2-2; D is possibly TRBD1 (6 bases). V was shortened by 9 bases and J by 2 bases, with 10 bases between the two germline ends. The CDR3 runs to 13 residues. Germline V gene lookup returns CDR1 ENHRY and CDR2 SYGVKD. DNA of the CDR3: TGTGCCATGGGGGACACTAACACCGGGGAGCTGTTTTTT. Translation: CAMGDTNTGELFF.

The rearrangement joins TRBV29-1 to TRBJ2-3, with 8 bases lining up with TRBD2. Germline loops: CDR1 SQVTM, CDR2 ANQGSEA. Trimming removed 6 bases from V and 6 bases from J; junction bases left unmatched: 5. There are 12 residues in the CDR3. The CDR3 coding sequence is TGCAGCGTCTATCGGGGGGGGGATACGCAGTATTTT. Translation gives CSVYRGGDTQYF.